The 13 T cell receptor beta chains in this list originate from one sample, sequenced in a study of PD-L1 blockade in urothelial cancer. The repertoire was sequenced with immunoSEQ multiplex PCR; TCRdb's copy has only in-frame clones and lacks some. The sample records roughly 100,000 clones, roughly 80% being singletons. Time point reported: peripheral blood 6 weeks after treatment start. The sequencing here drew on PBMCs, taken around atezolizumab (anti-PD-L1) treatment. The receptors stem from a man between 65 and 79 years old with urothelial cancer.

The chain links TRBV27 to TRBJ2-7; D is uncertain. This CDR3 has 14 amino acids. V was trimmed by 0 bases and J by 0 bases, leaving 6 bases between them. CDR1 and CDR2 from the germline V gene are MNHEY and SMNVEV (reference sequence). The CDR3 region has the DNA TGTGCCAGCAGTTTATCAGATAGCTCCTACGAGCAGTACTTC. Encoded protein: CASSLSDSSYEQYF.

V is TRBV30 and J is TRBJ2-2; 7 nucleotides line up with TRBD2. V trimming: 3 bases; J trimming: 7 bases; junction bases outside the gene matches: 14. This CDR3 has 16 amino acids. The germline gives CDR1 GTSNPN, CDR2 SVGIG (reference sequence). The CDR3 region has the DNA TGTGCCTGGAGCCTCCCGGGGGGAGGGCCTAACGGGGAGCTGTTTTTT. Amino acid sequence: CAWSLPGGGPNGELFF.

This chain uses TRBV10-3 with TRBJ2-1, with D maybe TRBD1 (5 bases). The CDR3 has 16 residues. V shed 0 bases and J shed 6 bases, with 15 bases lying between them. Germline lookup yields CDR1 ENHRY and CDR2 SYGVKD. The CDR3 here is CAISESGQVPPNEQFF. Written as DNA, the CDR3 is TGTGCCATCAGTGAGTCGGGGCAGGTCCCCCCCAATGAGCAGTTCTTC.

The chain uses TRBV5-1 and TRBJ2-5; 11 bases match TRBD1. The germline CDR1 and CDR2 sequences are SGHRS and YFSETQ. J was trimmed by 3 bases and V by 4 bases; bases with no gene match: 8. The CDR3 consists of 16 residues. The CDR3 here is CASSPGTGGVEETQYF. The CDR3 nucleotides are TGCGCCAGCAGCCCGGGGACAGGGGGGGTAGAAGAGACCCAGTACTTC.

The gene calls are TRBV4-2 and TRBJ2-5; TRBD2 matches 12 bases. The length of the CDR3 is 17 residues. Unmatched junction bases numbered 11, after V lost 4 bases and J lost 5 bases. Germline V gives CDR1 LGHNA, CDR2 YNFKEQ. CDR3 loop: CASSPTVLAGGQETQYF. CDR3 nucleotide sequence: TGTGCCAGCAGCCCGACCGTACTAGCGGGAGGTCAGGAGACCCAGTACTTC.

This clone was counted a few times. This chain connects TRBV7-8 to TRBJ2-7; TRBD2 matches at 7 bases. The CDR3 loop spans 14 amino acids. Germline CDR1 reads SGHVS; CDR2 reads FQNEAQ. The ends lost 5 bases at V and 1 base at J; junction bases unmatched: 5. CDR3 in DNA: TGTGCCAGCAGCCCCAGGACTAGGTCCTACGAGCAGTACTTC. Amino acid sequence: CASSPRTRSYEQYF.

The chain employs TRBV9 and TRBJ2-7; 11 nucleotides agree with TRBD1. The CDR3 contains 15 residues. Germline V CDR1 and CDR2: SGDLS, YYNGEE. The J segment lost 3 bases and the V segment lost 3 bases, leaving 5 bases of the junction unmatched. CDR3 region: CASSEGGTGGYEQYF. The CDR3 DNA is TGTGCCAGCAGCGAGGGGGGGACAGGGGGCTACGAGCAGTACTTC.

This chain uses TRBV11-2 with TRBJ1-1; D ambiguous. Germline V gives CDR1 SGHAT, CDR2 FQNNGV. The CDR3 spans 14 residues. With 0 bases removed from V and 1 base from J, the gap between germline ends came to 6 bases. The CDR3: CASSLEAGNTEAFF. CDR3 coding DNA: TGTGCCAGCAGCTTAGAAGCTGGGAACACTGAAGCTTTCTTT.

In the case of this clone: The same CDR3 arises from other DNA sequences in this sample as well. The CDR3 loop is CASSYAGGGETQYF. The DNA of the CDR3 is TGTGCCAGCAGTTACGCAGGGGGCGGAGAGACCCAGTACTTC. This chain links TRBV6-5 with TRBJ2-5; 8 bases match TRBD1. Germline CDR1 MNHEY, CDR2 SVGAGI. Unmatched junction bases numbered 3, after V lost 2 bases and J lost 4 bases. The CDR3 spans 14 residues.

This rearrangement joins TRBV5-1 to TRBJ2-3; D might be TRBD2 (5 bases). Trimming pared 5 bases from V and 0 bases from J, leaving 13 bases between. CDR1 and CDR2 from the germline V gene are SGHRS and YFSETQ. CDR3 length equals 15 residues. Here the CDR3 DNA reads TGCGCCAGCAGTACCGCGGGCCGAAGCACAGATACGCAGTATTTT. Translation: CASSTAGRSTDTQYF.

The sample holds one count of this clone. The chain uses TRBV6-1 and TRBJ1-2; D possibly corresponds to TRBD1 (5 bases). This CDR3 comprises 13 residues. CDR1 is MNHNS and CDR2 is SASEGT in the germline V gene. V gave up 0 bases and J gave up 8 bases, with 10 bases separating them. CDR3 sequence reads: CASSEAPGLGYTF. The CDR3 bases are TGTGCCAGCAGTGAAGCGCCAGGGCTGGGCTACACCTTC.

The V call is TRBV20-1, the J call TRBJ2-3; no clear D. Trimming took off 5 bases at V and 2 bases at J, with 5 bases between the two ends. Germline V lookup: CDR1 DFQATT, CDR2 SNEGSKA (reference sequence). This CDR3 has 11 residues. The CDR3 is CSAPITDTQYF. CDR3 bases: TGCAGTGCTCCTATCACAGATACGCAGTATTTT.

The chain combines TRBV5-1 with TRBJ2-5, with 9 positions matching TRBD1. V shed 6 bases and J 1 base; nucleotides not matched to a gene: 4. Germline V gene sequence: CDR1 SGHRS, CDR2 YFSETQ. The CDR3 is made up of 14 amino acids. CDR3 in DNA: TGCGCCAGCAAACTACAGGGGGCCCAAGAGACCCAGTACTTC. Translated: CASKLQGAQETQYF.